This T cell receptor beta chain was captured in a study of T cells in Graves' hyperthyroidism and ophthalmopathy. Whole-study findings and limits: From stable hyperthyroidism, ophthalmopathy was separated by a 13 V-J model. Appearing also in blood were most of the thyroid clonotypes expanded above 0.001.

Template material for amplifying TCR beta CDR3 regions consisted of RNA transcripts. Researchers ran a first-round RT-PCR on the TCR CDR3 using the HTBI primer set. From the multiplex PCR reads, TCRdb called clonotypes with MiXCR, one entry per CDR3 protein. The sample holds 250,000 to 300,000 distinct CDR3 sequences, approximately 18% seen once. As regards this clonotype: The target antigen is unknown.

Patients affected by ophthalmopathy presented a Clinical Activity Score of at least 3, a NOSPECS grade of at least 4, and disease duration below 3 months. Diagnoses were established using clinical symptoms, serum thyroxine and TRAb, thyroid ultrasound and orbital computed tomography. Germline V gives CDR1 LGHDT, CDR2 YNNKEL (reference sequence). The CDR3 loop spans 16 amino acids. V dropped 0 bases and J dropped 4; count of bases not matched to a gene: 6. The chain links TRBV3-1 to TRBJ2-3; 8 bases match TRBD2. This receptor was obtained from a man between 50 and 59 years old with Graves' ophthalmopathy. The sequenced material came from blood. CDR3 nucleotides: TGTGCCAGCAGCCAAGAGGCCGGGAGGGCCTCAGATACGCAGTATTTT. It codes for CASSQEAGRASDTQYF.